A selection of T cell receptor beta chains follows, all from one sample in a study of CD8+CD57+ T cells in acquired aplastic anemia. TCRdb re-called the reads through MiXCR, storing one row per CDR3 protein. The data show 120,000 or so distinct CDR3 sequences, with about 40% seen just once and over 2% held by the top ten. Sequencing was performed on sorted CD4+, CD8+, or CD8+CD57+ T cells (not recorded which) from PBMCs. The receptor source for this set is a human donor with aplastic anemia. The conserved cysteine and the conserved F or W are not part of the CDR3 here.

v_call: TRBV2
j_call: TRBJ1-2
cdr3_aa: ASSVTGTNYGYT

v_call: TRBV7-9
j_call: TRBJ1-4
cdr3_aa: ASSLAAQGNEKLF

v_call: TRBV10-3
j_call: TRBJ2-7
cdr3_aa: AIRPGQGYEQY

v_call: TRBV10-2
j_call: TRBJ2-3
cdr3_aa: ASSSSGGTDTQY

v_call: TRBV6-1
j_call: TRBJ1-6
cdr3_aa: ASSEDRDSPLH

v_call: TRBV6-5
j_call: TRBJ2-1
cdr3_aa: ASSWTSGDNEQF

v_call: TRBV7-6
j_call: TRBJ2-1
cdr3_aa: ASSLQGYNEQF

v_call: TRBV2
j_call: TRBJ1-3
cdr3_aa: ASVGTGVRGNTIY

v_call: TRBV7-9
j_call: TRBJ1-4
cdr3_aa: ASSRTGKGGEKLF

v_call: TRBV10-3
j_call: TRBJ2-1
cdr3_aa: AISESQEHNEQF

v_call: TRBV29-1
j_call: TRBJ1-3
cdr3_aa: SVLSSAGNTIY

v_call: TRBV20-1
j_call: TRBJ1-5
cdr3_aa: SAELPGGRNQPQH

v_call: TRBV7-9
j_call: TRBJ1-6
cdr3_aa: ASGTGKYSPLH

v_call: TRBV10-2
j_call: TRBJ2-5
cdr3_aa: ASSVFGRLQETQY

v_call: TRBV5-6
j_call: TRBJ1-6
cdr3_aa: ASSLRRDRGRSYNSPLH

v_call: TRBV7-6
j_call: TRBJ2-5
cdr3_aa: ASSYIQETQY

v_call: TRBV19
j_call: TRBJ1-5
cdr3_aa: ASSITGSPYSNQPQH

v_call: TRBV4-3
j_call: TRBJ2-2
cdr3_aa: ASSHVGAGELF

v_call: TRBV20-1
j_call: TRBJ1-1
cdr3_aa: SARWTEAF

v_call: TRBV24-1
j_call: TRBJ2-2
cdr3_aa: ATSGTGLHTGELF

v_call: TRBV28
j_call: TRBJ1-6
cdr3_aa: ASLRDSYNSPLR

v_call: TRBV3-1
j_call: TRBJ1-6
cdr3_aa: ASSQDPTGGRGFSPLH

v_call: TRBV24-1
j_call: TRBJ1-1
cdr3_aa: ATSEGTGRAF

v_call: TRBV7-2
j_call: TRBJ1-2
cdr3_aa: ASSFLGQGNYGYT

v_call: TRBV10-3
j_call: TRBJ1-1
cdr3_aa: ASSYTGYTEAF

v_call: TRBV19
j_call: TRBJ1-3
cdr3_aa: ASSIEGYGNTIY

v_call: TRBV19
j_call: TRBJ1-5
cdr3_aa: ASSMGAAVQPQH

v_call: TRBV9
j_call: TRBJ2-2
cdr3_aa: ASSVGTPGTGELF

v_call: TRBV19
j_call: TRBJ1-5
cdr3_aa: ASSGGGGFNQPQH

v_call: TRBV2
j_call: TRBJ1-1
cdr3_aa: ASSFLADWNTEAF

v_call: TRBV6-2/TRBV6-3
j_call: TRBJ2-6
cdr3_aa: ASSLHSSGANVLT

v_call: TRBV2
j_call: TRBJ1-2
cdr3_aa: ASSGISGYT

v_call: TRBV7-9
j_call: TRBJ2-2
cdr3_aa: ASSPGGTGELF

v_call: TRBV19
j_call: TRBJ1-2
cdr3_aa: ASSTGIQNYGYT

v_call: TRBV4-3
j_call: TRBJ2-7
cdr3_aa: ASSQDRGLSSYEQY

v_call: TRBV6-1
j_call: TRBJ2-1
cdr3_aa: ASTKWTRSMNEQF

v_call: TRBV5-1
j_call: TRBJ1-2
cdr3_aa: ASSTDSTGGYT

v_call: TRBV10-3
j_call: TRBJ2-2
cdr3_aa: ATYRVNTGELF

v_call: TRBV11-1
j_call: TRBJ2-3
cdr3_aa: ASSLAAGVGDTQY

v_call: TRBV29-1
j_call: TRBJ1-1
cdr3_aa: SFVSSSTEAF

v_call: TRBV11-2
j_call: TRBJ1-1
cdr3_aa: ASTPREGSSEAF

v_call: TRBV20-1
j_call: TRBJ2-7
cdr3_aa: SADDRDLLPYEQY

v_call: TRBV3-1
j_call: TRBJ1-2
cdr3_aa: ASSQEARGFGHT

v_call: TRBV7-2
j_call: TRBJ1-2
cdr3_aa: ASSLSTGTLGYYGYT

v_call: TRBV4-2
j_call: TRBJ2-2
cdr3_aa: ASSQLAGFDTGELF

v_call: TRBV10-1
j_call: TRBJ1-1
cdr3_aa: ASSDVPGQGMNTEAF

v_call: TRBV6-2/TRBV6-3
j_call: TRBJ1-1
cdr3_aa: ASTEANTEAF

v_call: TRBV28
j_call: TRBJ1-3
cdr3_aa: ASYSTWGSGNTIY

v_call: TRBV4-1
j_call: TRBJ2-2
cdr3_aa: ASSQAVGTHGELF